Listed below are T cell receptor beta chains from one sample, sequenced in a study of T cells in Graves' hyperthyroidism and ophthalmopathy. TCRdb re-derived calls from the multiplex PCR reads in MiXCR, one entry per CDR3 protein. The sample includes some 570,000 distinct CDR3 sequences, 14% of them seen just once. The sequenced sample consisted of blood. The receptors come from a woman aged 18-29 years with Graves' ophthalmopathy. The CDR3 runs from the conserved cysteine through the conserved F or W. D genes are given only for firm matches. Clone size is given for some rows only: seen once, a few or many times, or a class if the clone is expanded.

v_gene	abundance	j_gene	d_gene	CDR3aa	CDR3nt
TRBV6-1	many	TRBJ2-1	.	CASTPVGVYNEQFF	TGTGCCAGCACCCCCGTGGGCGTATACAATGAGCAGTTCTTC
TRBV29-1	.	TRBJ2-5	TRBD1	CSVEGQGAKQETQYF	TGCAGCGTTGAAGGACAGGGGGCGAAACAAGAGACCCAGTACTTC
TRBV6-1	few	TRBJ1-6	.	CASRDSSYNSPLHF	TGTGCCAGCAGGGATAGCTCCTATAATTCACCCCTCCACTTT
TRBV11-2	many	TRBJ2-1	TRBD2	CASSTGLAAYNEQFF	TGTGCCAGCAGCACAGGACTAGCGGCCTACAATGAGCAGTTCTTC
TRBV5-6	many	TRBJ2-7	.	CASSTNRAYEQYF	TGTGCCAGCAGCACTAATAGGGCCTACGAGCAGTACTTC
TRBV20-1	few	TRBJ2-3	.	CSARPRGTDTQYF	TGCAGTGCTAGACCACGGGGGACAGATACGCAGTATTTT
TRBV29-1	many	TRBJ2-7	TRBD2	CSVEASGSYEQYF	TGCAGCGTTGAGGCTAGCGGGAGCTACGAGCAGTACTTC
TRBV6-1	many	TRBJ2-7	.	CAAKGLPYEQYF	TGTGCCGCGAAGGGGCTACCCTACGAGCAGTACTTC
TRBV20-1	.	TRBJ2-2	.	CSARPGPGEPFF	TGCAGTGCTAGACCAGGACCCGGGGAGCCGTTTTTT
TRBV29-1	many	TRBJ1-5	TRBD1	CSGLGGTADRKPQHF	TGCAGCGGTCTAGGTGGGACAGCGGATCGAAAGCCCCAGCATTTT
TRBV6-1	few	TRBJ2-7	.	CASSEGGAPYEQYF	TGTGCCAGCAGTGAAGGGGGCGCTCCCTACGAGCAGTACTTC
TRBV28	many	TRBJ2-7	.	CASSPSAQPYEQYF	TGTGCCAGCAGTCCCTCCGCCCAACCCTACGAGCAGTACTTC
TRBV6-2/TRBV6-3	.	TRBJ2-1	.	CASSFPLGASYYEQFF	TGTGCCAGCAGTTTCCCCCTTGGGGCTAGCTACTATGAGCAGTTCTTC
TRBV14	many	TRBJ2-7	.	CASSQGGSPGNEQYF	TGTGCCAGCAGCCAAGGGGGGTCGCCGGGGAACGAGCAGTACTTC
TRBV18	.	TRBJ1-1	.	CASSLLGAADTEAFF	TGTGCCAGCTCACTCCTCGGGGCGGCGGACACTGAAGCTTTCTTT
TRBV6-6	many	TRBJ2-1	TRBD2	CASSYSYLAGVGNEQFF	TGTGCCAGCAGTTACTCTTATCTAGCGGGAGTGGGAAATGAGCAGTTCTTC
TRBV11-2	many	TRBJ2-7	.	CASSPNQRGEQYF	TGTGCCAGCAGCCCTAACCAGCGCGGCGAGCAGTACTTC
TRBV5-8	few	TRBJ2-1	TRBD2	CASSHPRGWEGPNEQFF	TGTGCCAGCAGCCACCCACGGGGGTGGGAGGGCCCCAATGAGCAGTTCTTC
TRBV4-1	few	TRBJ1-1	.	CASSQIGRGRQGTEAFF	TGCGCCAGCAGCCAAATCGGTCGGGGGCGTCAGGGCACTGAAGCTTTCTTT
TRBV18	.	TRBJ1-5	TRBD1	CASSPGDRYGNQPQHF	TGTGCCAGCTCACCGGGGGACAGATATGGCAATCAGCCCCAGCATTTT
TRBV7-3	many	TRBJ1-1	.	CASSTTGQLNTEAFF	TGTGCCAGCAGCACCACTGGACAGCTGAACACTGAAGCTTTCTTT
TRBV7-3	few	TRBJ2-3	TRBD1	CASSPGQTLLPSTDTQYF	TGTGCCAGCAGCCCGGGACAGACATTACTTCCTAGCACAGATACGCAGTATTTT
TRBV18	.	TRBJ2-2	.	CASSSIPIGDTGELFF	TGTGCCAGCTCGTCTATCCCAATTGGGGACACCGGGGAGCTGTTTTTT
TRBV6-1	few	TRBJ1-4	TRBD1	CASSPNRQGVGEKLFF	TGTGCCAGCAGCCCAAACCGACAGGGGGTGGGAGAAAAACTGTTTTTT
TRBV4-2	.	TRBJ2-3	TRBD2	CASSQDLLAGPSTDTQYF	TGTGCCAGCAGCCAAGATTTACTAGCGGGCCCTAGCACAGATACGCAGTATTTT
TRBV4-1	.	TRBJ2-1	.	CASSPLPGEIYNEQFF	TGCGCCAGCAGCCCCCTTCCCGGGGAGATCTACAATGAGCAGTTCTTC
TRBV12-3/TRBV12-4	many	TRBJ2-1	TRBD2	CASSLAATSYNEQFF	TGTGCCAGCAGCCTAGCGGCTACCTCCTACAATGAGCAGTTCTTC
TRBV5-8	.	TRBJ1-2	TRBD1	CASSSRGGDCCDYGYTF	TGTGCCAGCAGCTCCAGGGGGGGCGACTGCTGTGACTATGGCTACACCTTC
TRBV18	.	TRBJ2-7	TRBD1	CASSPPSDRGHEQYF	TGTGCCAGCTCACCACCTTCGGACAGGGGACACGAGCAGTACTTC
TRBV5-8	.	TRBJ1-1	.	CASSLDGAQTEAFF	TGCGCCAGCAGCTTGGATGGGGCACAAACTGAAGCTTTCTTT
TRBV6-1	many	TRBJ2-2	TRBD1	CASSGQGAVGELFF	TGTGCCAGCAGTGGACAGGGGGCGGTCGGGGAGCTGTTTTTT
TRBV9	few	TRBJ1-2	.	CASSVEGRITGYGYTF	TGTGCCAGCAGCGTAGAGGGACGGATAACCGGCTATGGCTACACCTTC
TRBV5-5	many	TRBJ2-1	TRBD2	CASSPSTSGRMNEQFF	TGTGCCAGCAGCCCCAGTACTAGCGGGAGGATGAATGAGCAGTTCTTC
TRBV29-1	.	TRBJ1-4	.	CSVERQGEKLFF	TGCAGCGTTGAACGGCAGGGTGAAAAACTGTTTTTT
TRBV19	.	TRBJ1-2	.	CASSTTPPAGNYGYTF	TGTGCCAGTAGTACGACCCCCCCGGCTGGGAACTATGGCTACACCTTC
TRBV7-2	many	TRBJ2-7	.	CASSFGPSYEQYF	TGTGCCAGCAGTTTTGGACCCTCCTACGAGCAGTACTTC
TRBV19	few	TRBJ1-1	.	CASKAGASEAFF	TGTGCCAGTAAGGCAGGTGCATCAGAAGCTTTCTTT
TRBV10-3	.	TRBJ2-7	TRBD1	CVISRGDRVIYEQYF	TGTGTCATCAGTAGAGGGGACAGGGTCATCTACGAGCAGTACTTC
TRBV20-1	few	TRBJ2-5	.	CSAYHRQGGSGETQYF	TGCAGTGCCTACCATCGACAGGGAGGGTCCGGAGAGACCCAGTACTTC
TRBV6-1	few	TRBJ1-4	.	CASSGTPGWEKLFF	TGTGCCAGCAGCGGGACGCCCGGCTGGGAAAAACTGTTTTTT
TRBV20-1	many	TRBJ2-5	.	CSVTDQTSAQETQYF	TGCAGTGTCACGGACCAGACCAGTGCCCAAGAGACCCAGTACTTC
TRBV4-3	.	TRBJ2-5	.	CASGGTQYF	TGCGCCAGCGGGGGGACCCAGTACTTC
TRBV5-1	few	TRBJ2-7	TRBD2	CASSWGFGLAGWSYEQYF	TGCGCCAGCAGCTGGGGATTCGGACTAGCGGGATGGTCCTACGAGCAGTACTTC
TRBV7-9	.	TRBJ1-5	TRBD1	CASSPRGQGYQPQHF	TGTGCCAGCAGCCCCCGAGGACAGGGTTATCAGCCCCAGCATTTT
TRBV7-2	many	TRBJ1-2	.	CASSVPGRVNYGYTF	TGTGCCAGCAGCGTGCCAGGCAGGGTTAACTATGGCTACACCTTC
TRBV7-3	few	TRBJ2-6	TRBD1	CASSPITTGRYGANVLTF	TGTGCCAGCAGCCCAATTACGACAGGGCGGTACGGGGCCAACGTCCTGACTTTC
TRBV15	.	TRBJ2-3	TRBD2	CATSTGLAGRTDTQYF	TGTGCCACCAGCACGGGACTAGCGGGAAGAACAGATACGCAGTATTTT
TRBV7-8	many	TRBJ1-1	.	CASSLLQQGRTEAFF	TGTGCCAGCAGCTTGCTCCAACAGGGAAGAACTGAAGCTTTCTTT
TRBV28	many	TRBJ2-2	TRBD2	CASSLFSGRRRDTGELFF	TGTGCCAGCAGTTTATTTAGCGGGAGGAGGAGAGACACCGGGGAGCTGTTTTTT
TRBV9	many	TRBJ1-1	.	CASSGNSFRGSNTEAFF	TGTGCCAGCAGCGGCAACTCCTTCAGGGGTTCGAACACTGAAGCTTTCTTT
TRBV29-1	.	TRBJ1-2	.	CSVEPAGDYGYTF	TGCAGCGTTGAACCCGCAGGGGACTATGGCTACACCTTC